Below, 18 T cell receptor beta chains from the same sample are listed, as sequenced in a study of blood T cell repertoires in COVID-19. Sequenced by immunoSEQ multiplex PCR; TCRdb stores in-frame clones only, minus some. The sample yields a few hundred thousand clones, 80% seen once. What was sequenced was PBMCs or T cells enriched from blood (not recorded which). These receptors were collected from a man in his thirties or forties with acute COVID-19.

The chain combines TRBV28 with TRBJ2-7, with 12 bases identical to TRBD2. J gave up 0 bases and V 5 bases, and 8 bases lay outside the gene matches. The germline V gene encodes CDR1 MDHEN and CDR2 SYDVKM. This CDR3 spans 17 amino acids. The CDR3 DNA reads TGTGCCAGCAGTCGGACTAGCGGGGCCTCCAACTCCTACGAGCAGTACTTC. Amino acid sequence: CASSRTSGASNSYEQYF.

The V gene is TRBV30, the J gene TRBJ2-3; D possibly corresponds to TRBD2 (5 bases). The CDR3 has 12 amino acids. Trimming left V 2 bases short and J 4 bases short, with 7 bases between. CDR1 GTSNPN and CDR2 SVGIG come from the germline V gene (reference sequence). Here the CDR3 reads CAWSREADTQYF. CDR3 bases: TGTGCCTGGAGTCGGGAAGCAGATACGCAGTATTTT.

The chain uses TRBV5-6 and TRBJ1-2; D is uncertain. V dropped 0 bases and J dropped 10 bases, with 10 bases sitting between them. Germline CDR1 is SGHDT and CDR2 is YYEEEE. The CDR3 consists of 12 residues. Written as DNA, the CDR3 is TGTGCCAGCAGCTTGGATCGGCGGCCCTACACCTTC. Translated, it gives CASSLDRRPYTF.

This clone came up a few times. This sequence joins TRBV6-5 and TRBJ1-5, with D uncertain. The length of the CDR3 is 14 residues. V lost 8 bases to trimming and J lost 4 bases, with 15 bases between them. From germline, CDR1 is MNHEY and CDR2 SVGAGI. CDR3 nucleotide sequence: TGTGCCAGCTGGGAGCGTGCAGCAAATCAGCCCCAGCATTTT. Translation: CASWERAANQPQHF.

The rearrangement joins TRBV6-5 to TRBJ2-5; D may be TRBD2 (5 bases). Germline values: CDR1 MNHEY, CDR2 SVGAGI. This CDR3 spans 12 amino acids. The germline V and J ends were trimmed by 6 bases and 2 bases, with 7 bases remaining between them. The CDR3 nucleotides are TGTGCCAGCAGCCCGGGGCAAGAGACCCAGTACTTC. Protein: CASSPGQETQYF.

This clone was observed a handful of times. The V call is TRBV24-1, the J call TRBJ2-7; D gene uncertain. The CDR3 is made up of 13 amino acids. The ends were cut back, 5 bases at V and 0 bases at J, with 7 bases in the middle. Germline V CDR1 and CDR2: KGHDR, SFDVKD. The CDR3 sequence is CATSGVNSYEQYF. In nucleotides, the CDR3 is TGTGCCACCAGTGGCGTGAACTCCTACGAGCAGTACTTC.

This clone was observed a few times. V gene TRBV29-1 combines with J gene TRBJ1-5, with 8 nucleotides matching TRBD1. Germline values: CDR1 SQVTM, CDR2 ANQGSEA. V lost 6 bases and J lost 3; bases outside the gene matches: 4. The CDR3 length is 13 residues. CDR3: CSVKDRANQPQHF. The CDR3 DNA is TGCAGCGTAAAGGACAGGGCCAATCAGCCCCAGCATTTT. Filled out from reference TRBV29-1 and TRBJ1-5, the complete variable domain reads SAVISQKPSRDICQRGTSLTIQCQVDSQVTMMFWYRQQPGQSLTLIATANQGSEATYESGFVIDKFPISRPNLTFSTLTVSNMSPEDSSIYLCSVKDRANQPQHFGDGTRLSIL.

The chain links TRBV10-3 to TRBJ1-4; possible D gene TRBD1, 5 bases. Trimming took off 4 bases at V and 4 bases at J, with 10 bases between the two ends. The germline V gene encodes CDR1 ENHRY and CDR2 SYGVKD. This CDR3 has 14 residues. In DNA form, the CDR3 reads TGTGCCATCAGTGTCGGGGGGGGTAATGAAAAACTGTTTTTT. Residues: CAISVGGGNEKLFF.

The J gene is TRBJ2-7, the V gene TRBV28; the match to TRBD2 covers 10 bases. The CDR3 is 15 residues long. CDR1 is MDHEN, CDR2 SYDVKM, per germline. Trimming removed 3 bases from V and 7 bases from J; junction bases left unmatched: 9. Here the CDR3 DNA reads TGTGCCAGCAGTTTGCCCGGGACTAGCGTCGGGGAGCAGTACTTC. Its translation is CASSLPGTSVGEQYF.

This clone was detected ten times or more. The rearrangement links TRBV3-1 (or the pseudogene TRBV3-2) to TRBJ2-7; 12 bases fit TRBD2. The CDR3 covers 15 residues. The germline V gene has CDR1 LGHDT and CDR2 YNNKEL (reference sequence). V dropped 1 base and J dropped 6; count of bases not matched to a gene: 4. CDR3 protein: CASSQVTSGGGEQYF. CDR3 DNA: TGTGCCAGCAGCCAAGTGACTAGCGGGGGAGGCGAGCAGTACTTC.

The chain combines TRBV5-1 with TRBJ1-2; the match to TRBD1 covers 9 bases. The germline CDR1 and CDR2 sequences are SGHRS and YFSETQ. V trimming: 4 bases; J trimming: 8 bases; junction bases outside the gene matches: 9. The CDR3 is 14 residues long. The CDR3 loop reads CASSTGTGTVGYTF. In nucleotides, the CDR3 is TGCGCCAGCAGCACGGGGACAGGGACGGTAGGCTACACCTTC.

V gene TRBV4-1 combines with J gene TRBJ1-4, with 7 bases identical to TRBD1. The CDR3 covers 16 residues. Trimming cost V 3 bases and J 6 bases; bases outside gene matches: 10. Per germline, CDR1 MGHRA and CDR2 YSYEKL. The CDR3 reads CASSQVDRDEDEKLFF. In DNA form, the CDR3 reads TGCGCCAGCAGCCAGGTAGACAGGGATGAGGATGAAAAACTGTTTTTT.

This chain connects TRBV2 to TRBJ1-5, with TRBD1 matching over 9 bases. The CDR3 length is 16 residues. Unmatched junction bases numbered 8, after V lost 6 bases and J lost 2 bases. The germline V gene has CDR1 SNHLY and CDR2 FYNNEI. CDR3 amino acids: CASRQGALIGNQPQHF. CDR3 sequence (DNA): TGTGCCAGCAGACAGGGGGCGCTTATCGGCAATCAGCCCCAGCATTTT.

CDR3 region: CASSPLIRTDRGTGELFF. CDR3 sequence (DNA): TGTGCCAGCAGTCCTTTAATACGGACAGACCGAGGCACCGGGGAGCTGTTTTTT. This rearrangement joins TRBV28 to TRBJ2-2, with D possibly TRBD1 on 6 matching bases. The V end was cut by 5 bases, the J end by 4 bases, with 23 bases between. Germline values: CDR1 MDHEN, CDR2 SYDVKM. The CDR3 is made up of 18 amino acids. Based on the CDR3 plus reference TRBV28 and TRBJ2-2, the full variable domain is DVKVTQSSRYLVKRTGEKVFLECVQDMDHENMFWYRQDPGLGLRLIYFSYDVKMKEKGDIPEGYSVSREKKERFSLILESASTNQTSMYLCASSPLIRTDRGTGELFFGEGSRLTVL.

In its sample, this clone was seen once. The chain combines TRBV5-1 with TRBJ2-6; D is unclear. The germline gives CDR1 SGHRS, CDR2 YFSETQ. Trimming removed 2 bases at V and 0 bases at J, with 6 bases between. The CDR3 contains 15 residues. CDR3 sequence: CASSLASSGANVLTF. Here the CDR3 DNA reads TGCGCCAGCAGCTTAGCGTCCTCTGGGGCCAACGTCCTGACTTTC.

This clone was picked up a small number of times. CDR3 protein: CASSWRTSGNNEQFF. The CDR3 DNA reads as TGTGCCAGCAGCTGGAGGACTAGCGGTAACAATGAGCAGTTCTTC. V gene TRBV7-6 combines with J gene TRBJ2-1; 10 bases map to TRBD2. V was pared by 4 bases and J by 5 bases, with 5 bases of the junction left unmatched. This CDR3 contains 15 residues. The germline V gene has CDR1 SGHVS and CDR2 FNYEAQ.

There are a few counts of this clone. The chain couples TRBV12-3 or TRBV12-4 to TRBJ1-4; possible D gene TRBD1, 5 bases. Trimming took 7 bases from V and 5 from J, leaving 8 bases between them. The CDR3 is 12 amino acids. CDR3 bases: TGTGCCAGCAAGGGACTAAATGAAAAACTGTTTTTT. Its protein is CASKGLNEKLFF.

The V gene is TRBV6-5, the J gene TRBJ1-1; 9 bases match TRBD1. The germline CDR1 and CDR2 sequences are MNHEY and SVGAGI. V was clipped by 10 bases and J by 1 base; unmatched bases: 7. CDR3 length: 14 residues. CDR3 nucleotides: TGTGCCACCTCCGGGACAGGGCAGAACACTGAAGCTTTCTTT. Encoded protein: CATSGTGQNTEAFF.